This T cell receptor (beta chain) was retrieved from a study of blood T cell repertoires in COVID-19. V lost 0 bases and J 1 base, leaving 16 bases between the germline ends. CDR1 is SGHNT and CDR2 is YYREEE in the germline V gene (reference sequence). The CDR3 length is 17 residues. Method: immunoSEQ multiplex PCR; TCRdb's copy keeps in-frame clones and lacks some. Seen here are some 230,000 clones, 80% to 85% observed once, and the top ten hold roughly 2.3%. This TCR derives from an older woman with acute or convalescent COVID-19. Sequenced material: peripheral blood. V is TRBV5-4 and J is TRBJ1-2; D perhaps matches TRBD1 (5 bases). The CDR3 nucleotides read TGTGCCAGCAGCTTGGACTCAAAACCGGGGGGTAACTATGGCTACACCTTC. Translation: CASSLDSKPGGNYGYTF. Full variable domain (outside the CDR3, taken from reference TRBV5-4 and TRBJ1-2): ETGVTQSPTHLIKTRGQQVTLRCSSQSGHNTVSWYQQALGQGPQFIFQYYREEENGRGNFPPRFSGLQFPNYSSELNVNALELDDSALYLCASSLDSKPGGNYGYTFGSGTRLTVV.